The 15 T cell receptor beta chains reported below all come from one sample, sequenced in a study of neoadjuvant anti-PD-1 for oral cavity cancer. The table came from immunoSEQ multiplex PCR; TCRdb's copy has only in-frame clones and leaves some out. The table lists fewer than 90,000 clones, approximately 80% of them singletons. This specimen was PBMCs, taken before nivolumab (anti-PD-1) treatment. Receptors were obtained from a person aged 35 to 85 with oral cavity squamous cell carcinoma.

The chain links TRBV6-6 to TRBJ2-1; no definite D call. V lost 9 bases to trimming and J lost 5 bases, with 8 bases between them. Germline V CDR1 and CDR2: MNHNY, SVGAGI (reference sequence). The CDR3 is made up of 11 amino acids. The CDR3 sequence is CASSLDNEQFF. In nucleotides, the CDR3 is TGTGCCAGTTCCTTGGACAATGAGCAGTTCTTC.

The chain employs TRBV7-9 and TRBJ2-5; D not resolved. Germline lookup yields CDR1 SEHNR and CDR2 FQNEAQ (reference sequence). V was cut by 1 base and J by 7 bases, with 16 bases left in between. CDR3 length equals 15 residues. This chain's CDR3 is CASSLGLASSGTQYF. CDR3 sequence (DNA): TGTGCCAGCAGCTTAGGCCTCGCTAGTTCCGGGACCCAGTACTTC.

This chain uses TRBV4-1 with TRBJ2-3; TRBD2 aligns across 9 bases. The J segment lost 3 bases and the V segment lost 0 bases, leaving 7 bases of the junction unmatched. CDR3 length equals 17 residues. From germline, CDR1 is MGHRA and CDR2 YSYEKL. The CDR3, as DNA: TGCGCCAGCAGCCAAGATGCCGGCGGGAGGGGGACAGATACGCAGTATTTT. This encodes CASSQDAGGRGTDTQYF.

This clone was recorded once. This chain connects TRBV11-2 to TRBJ2-3; D unclear. The CDR3 loop spans 13 amino acids. The V gene lost 5 bases and the J gene lost 4 bases, with 10 bases spanning the gap. The germline V gene has CDR1 SGHAT and CDR2 FQNNGV. The CDR3 DNA is TGTGCCAGCAGCCGCTACATTGCAGATACGCAGTATTTT. Translation: CASSRYIADTQYF.

The chain carries TRBV6-5 and TRBJ2-3; D may be TRBD2 (6 bases). The CDR3 is made up of 14 amino acids. Trimming shortened V by 6 bases and J by 3 bases, and 13 bases separated the two germline ends. Germline-derived CDR1 and CDR2 are MNHEY and SVGAGI. The DNA of the CDR3 is TGTGCCAGCAGCCTACTAGCCCCGACAGATACGCAGTATTTT. Encoded protein: CASSLLAPTDTQYF.

V gene TRBV11-2 combines with J gene TRBJ1-3, with no clear D. Per germline, CDR1 SGHAT and CDR2 FQNNGV. There are 14 residues in the CDR3. V lost 3 bases and J 0 bases, leaving 6 bases between the germline ends. CDR3 sequence reads: CASSLSISGNTIYF. In DNA form, the CDR3 reads TGTGCCAGCAGCTTGAGCATCTCTGGAAACACCATATATTTT. Filled out from reference TRBV11-2 and TRBJ1-3, the complete variable domain reads EAGVAQSPRYKIIEKRQSVAFWCNPISGHATLYWYQQILGQGPKLLIQFQNNGVVDDSQLPKDRFSAERLKGVDSTLKIQPAKLEDSAVYLCASSLSISGNTIYFGEGSWLTVV.

The chain carries TRBV2 and TRBJ1-2; TRBD1 is a possible D gene (5 bases). CDR3 length: 13 amino acids. Per the germline V gene, CDR1 is SNHLY and CDR2 is FYNNEI. V dropped 10 bases and J dropped 3 bases, with 15 bases sitting between them. The CDR3 DNA sequence: TGTGCCATCAGAGCTCGGGGGGACTATGGCTACACCTTC. Translated: CAIRARGDYGYTF.

The chain recombines TRBV11-2 with TRBJ2-5, with D perhaps given as TRBD1 or TRBD2 (5 bases each). Germline V gene sequence: CDR1 SGHAT, CDR2 FQNNGV. The CDR3 covers 14 residues. V lost 2 bases and J 4 bases, leaving 11 bases between the germline ends. CDR3 region: CASSLSGTRETQYF. The DNA for the CDR3 is TGTGCCAGCAGCTTATCCGGGACGAGAGAGACCCAGTACTTC.

This clone was recorded once. In nucleotides, the CDR3 is TGTGCCAGCGGCGGGGGTTGGAACACTGAAGCTTTCTTT. Translation gives CASGGGWNTEAFF. The rearrangement uses TRBV6-1 and TRBJ1-1, with D possibly being TRBD1 (5 bases). Germline assignment: CDR1 MNHNS and CDR2 SASEGT. The CDR3 covers 13 residues. V was cut by 8 bases and J by 1 base, with 11 bases left in between.

This clone was seen a handful of times. The J gene is TRBJ1-1, the V gene TRBV7-8; D perhaps matches TRBD1 (6 bases). Germline values: CDR1 SGHVS, CDR2 FQNEAQ. The V end was cut by 1 base, the J end by 0 bases, with 9 bases between. The length of the CDR3 is 15 residues. The CDR3 bases are TGTGCCAGCAGCTTAGATCGGGGGCTGAACACTGAAGCTTTCTTT. The encoded protein is CASSLDRGLNTEAFF.

The count of this clone is one. The chain couples TRBV27 to TRBJ1-2, with a possible D match to TRBD1 (6 bases). The germline V and J ends were trimmed by 5 bases and 6 bases, with 16 bases remaining between them. Germline V gene lookup returns CDR1 MNHEY and CDR2 SMNVEV (reference sequence). CDR3 size: 14 residues. CDR3 sequence reads: CASSRTAPGHGYTF. Written as DNA, the CDR3 is TGTGCCAGCAGTCGGACAGCCCCAGGACATGGCTACACCTTC.

The chain uses TRBV15 and TRBJ1-5; D gene unclear. The germline CDR1 and CDR2 sequences are LNHNV and YYDKDF (reference sequence). The CDR3 has 17 amino acids. The V end lost 0 bases, the J end lost 0 bases, and 12 bases lay between the germline ends. CDR3 in amino acids: CATSRDQAWDSNQPQHF. The CDR3, as DNA: TGTGCCACCAGCAGAGATCAGGCGTGGGATAGCAATCAGCCCCAGCATTTT.

V is TRBV20-1 and J is TRBJ2-1; D is tentatively TRBD1 or TRBD2 (5 bases each). Germline-derived CDR1 and CDR2 are DFQATT and SNEGSKA (reference sequence). The V end was cut by 5 bases, the J end by 15 bases, with 14 bases between. The CDR3 is 10 amino acids. The CDR3, as DNA: TGCAGTGCTGAGGGACCTACAGTGTTCTTC. This codes for CSAEGPTVFF.

The genes are TRBV28 and TRBJ2-7; D gene uncertain. V was trimmed by 4 bases and J by 1 base, leaving 11 bases between them. The CDR3 has 14 amino acids. The germline V gene encodes CDR1 MDHEN and CDR2 SYDVKM. In DNA, the CDR3 is TGTGCCAGCAGTTACATAGAGGTGTCCTACGAGCAGTACTTC. Protein product: CASSYIEVSYEQYF.

As for this clone: Its ends do not fully match the called genes, so a read error is possible. The rearrangement joins TRBV28 to TRBJ1-1; D gene uncertain. Germline values: CDR1 MDHEN, CDR2 SYDVKM. The CDR3 runs 14 residues. Written as DNA, the CDR3 is TGTGCCAGCATTTTATCTGGGATACAAACTGAAGCTTTCTTT. Translation: CASILSGIQTEAFF.